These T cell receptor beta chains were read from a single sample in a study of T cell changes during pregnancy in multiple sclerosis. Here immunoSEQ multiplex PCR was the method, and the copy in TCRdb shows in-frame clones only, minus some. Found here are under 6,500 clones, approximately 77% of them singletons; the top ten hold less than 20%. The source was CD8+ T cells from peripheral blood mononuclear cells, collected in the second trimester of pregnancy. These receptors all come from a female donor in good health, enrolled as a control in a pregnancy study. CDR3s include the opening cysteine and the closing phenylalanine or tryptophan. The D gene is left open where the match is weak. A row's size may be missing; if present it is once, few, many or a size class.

CDR3aa: CASSPESNNEQFF
CDR3nt: TGTGCCAGCAGCCCTGAATCTAACAATGAGCAGTTCTTC
d_gene: -
j_gene: TRBJ2-1
abundance: -
v_gene: TRBV6-4

CDR3aa: CASSAGTGHTDTQYF
CDR3nt: TGTGCCAGCAGTGCCGGGACAGGGCACACAGATACGCAGTATTTT
d_gene: TRBD1
j_gene: TRBJ2-3
abundance: -
v_gene: TRBV6-4

CDR3aa: CASSDARVNEQFF
CDR3nt: TGTGCCAGCAGTGATGCCAGGGTCAATGAGCAGTTCTTC
d_gene: -
j_gene: TRBJ2-1
abundance: -
v_gene: TRBV2

CDR3aa: CASSPNPQGEAFF
CDR3nt: TGTGCCAGCAGCCCTAACCCGCAGGGTGAAGCTTTCTTT
d_gene: -
j_gene: TRBJ1-1
abundance: once
v_gene: TRBV5-5

CDR3aa: CASRRGVETGELFF
CDR3nt: TGTGCCAGCAGAAGGGGTGTGGAAACCGGGGAGCTGTTTTTT
d_gene: -
j_gene: TRBJ2-2
abundance: -
v_gene: TRBV6-4

CDR3aa: CASSLGGVEAFF
CDR3nt: TGCGCCAGCAGCTTGGGGGGGGTTGAAGCTTTCTTT
d_gene: -
j_gene: TRBJ1-1
abundance: -
v_gene: TRBV5-1

CDR3aa: CASRKAGRRLYEQYF
CDR3nt: TGTGCCAGCAGAAAGGCGGGGCGCCGACTCTACGAGCAGTACTTC
d_gene: -
j_gene: TRBJ2-7
abundance: -
v_gene: TRBV11-2

CDR3aa: CASSLPGERFGGELFF
CDR3nt: TGCGCCAGCAGCCTCCCGGGGGAGCGGTTTGGCGGGGAGCTGTTTTTT
d_gene: -
j_gene: TRBJ2-2
abundance: -
v_gene: TRBV5-1

CDR3aa: CASSLGLAGLTGELFF
CDR3nt: TGTGCCAGCAGCCTGGGACTAGCGGGGCTTACCGGGGAGCTGTTTTTT
d_gene: TRBD2
j_gene: TRBJ2-2
abundance: -
v_gene: TRBV5-6

CDR3aa: CASSAEGGQGSSEQFF
CDR3nt: TGTGCCAGCAGTGCCGAGGGGGGACAGGGTAGCAGTGAGCAGTTCTTC
d_gene: TRBD1
j_gene: TRBJ2-1
abundance: -
v_gene: TRBV6-1

CDR3aa: CASSEPGTGGETQYF
CDR3nt: TGTGCCAGCAGTGAACCCGGGACAGGCGGAGAGACCCAGTACTTC
d_gene: TRBD1
j_gene: TRBJ2-5
abundance: -
v_gene: TRBV6-1

CDR3aa: CASSDSAAGSTEAFF
CDR3nt: TGTGCCAGCAGTGACTCAGCAGCGGGGAGCACTGAAGCTTTCTTT
d_gene: -
j_gene: TRBJ1-1
abundance: -
v_gene: TRBV6-4

CDR3aa: CASHVGRTVNTGELFF
CDR3nt: TGTGCCAGCCACGTGGGGAGGACTGTTAACACCGGGGAGCTGTTTTTT
d_gene: -
j_gene: TRBJ2-2
abundance: -
v_gene: TRBV28

CDR3aa: CASSLVGGGSYNEQFF
CDR3nt: TGTGCCAGCAGCTTAGTGGGGGGGGGCTCCTACAATGAGCAGTTCTTC
d_gene: TRBD2
j_gene: TRBJ2-1
abundance: -
v_gene: TRBV7-2

CDR3aa: CASRGPTSQETQYF
CDR3nt: TGTGCCAGTAGGGGGCCGACTTCCCAAGAGACCCAGTACTTC
d_gene: -
j_gene: TRBJ2-5
abundance: -
v_gene: TRBV19

CDR3aa: CASSFGFAGTKTNEKLFF
CDR3nt: TGTGCCAGCAGTTTTGGTTTCGCAGGGACAAAGACTAATGAAAAACTGTTTTTT
d_gene: -
j_gene: TRBJ1-4
abundance: -
v_gene: TRBV28

CDR3aa: CSDPFVAGFGSPLHF
CDR3nt: TGCAGCGACCCCTTTGTGGCGGGTTTCGGTTCACCCCTCCACTTT
d_gene: -
j_gene: TRBJ1-6
abundance: few
v_gene: TRBV29-1

CDR3aa: CASSVGGGAGNEQFF
CDR3nt: TGTGCCAGCAGCGTAGGCGGGGGCGCGGGGAATGAGCAGTTCTTC
d_gene: -
j_gene: TRBJ2-1
abundance: few
v_gene: TRBV9

CDR3aa: CSVEEAGRSYGYTF
CDR3nt: TGCAGCGTTGAAGAGGCGGGTCGTAGCTATGGCTACACCTTC
d_gene: -
j_gene: TRBJ1-2
abundance: -
v_gene: TRBV29-1

CDR3aa: CASSSWPGLAGTDTQYF
CDR3nt: TGTGCCAGCAGTTCCTGGCCTGGGCTAGCGGGCACAGATACGCAGTATTTT
d_gene: TRBD2
j_gene: TRBJ2-3
abundance: -
v_gene: TRBV27

CDR3aa: CASSEGGGGYNEQFF
CDR3nt: TGTGCCAGCAGTGAAGGGGGAGGGGGGTACAATGAGCAGTTCTTC
d_gene: -
j_gene: TRBJ2-1
abundance: -
v_gene: TRBV6-1

CDR3aa: CASSLTGSGLYNEQFF
CDR3nt: TGTGCCAGCAGCTTAACCGGGAGCGGGCTCTACAATGAGCAGTTCTTC
d_gene: -
j_gene: TRBJ2-1
abundance: -
v_gene: TRBV7-9

CDR3aa: CATSRAASSYNEQFF
CDR3nt: TGTGCCACCAGCAGAGCAGCTAGCTCGTACAATGAGCAGTTCTTC
d_gene: -
j_gene: TRBJ2-1
abundance: -
v_gene: TRBV15

CDR3aa: CASSLARQGFHEQYF
CDR3nt: TGTGCCAGCAGCTTAGCGCGGCAGGGTTTCCACGAGCAGTACTTC
d_gene: -
j_gene: TRBJ2-7
abundance: -
v_gene: TRBV7-8

CDR3aa: CAIRQGAYRTEAFF
CDR3nt: TGTGCCATTAGACAGGGGGCGTATCGCACTGAAGCTTTCTTT
d_gene: TRBD1
j_gene: TRBJ1-1
abundance: once
v_gene: TRBV10-3

CDR3aa: CASSFLGNLAGDTQYF
CDR3nt: TGTGCCAGCAGCTTTTTAGGTAACCTAGCGGGGGATACGCAGTATTTT
d_gene: TRBD2
j_gene: TRBJ2-3
abundance: large
v_gene: TRBV11-2

CDR3aa: CASSYPGPHGGELFF
CDR3nt: TGTGCCAGCAGTTACCCAGGGCCCCATGGCGGGGAGCTGTTTTTT
d_gene: -
j_gene: TRBJ2-2
abundance: -
v_gene: TRBV6-5

CDR3aa: CASSPPGGIYGYAF
CDR3nt: TGCGCCAGCAGCCCTCCCGGAGGGATCTATGGCTACGCCTTC
d_gene: -
j_gene: TRBJ1-2
abundance: -
v_gene: TRBV4-3

CDR3aa: CASSQDRESQGTQYF
CDR3nt: TGTGCCAGCAGCCAAGACAGGGAATCACAAGGTACGCAGTATTTT
d_gene: TRBD1
j_gene: TRBJ2-3
abundance: -
v_gene: TRBV5-6

CDR3aa: CATNKYYRGGYTEAFF
CDR3nt: TGTGCCACAAACAAGTATTACAGGGGGGGGTACACTGAAGCTTTCTTT
d_gene: TRBD1
j_gene: TRBJ1-1
abundance: -
v_gene: TRBV27

CDR3aa: CASPTDTGELFF
CDR3nt: TGTGCCAGTCCGACAGACACCGGGGAGCTGTTTTTT
d_gene: -
j_gene: TRBJ2-2
abundance: -
v_gene: TRBV19

CDR3aa: CASSDAQGDGANVLTF
CDR3nt: TGTGCCAGCAGTGACGCACAGGGTGATGGGGCCAACGTCCTGACTTTC
d_gene: -
j_gene: TRBJ2-6
abundance: few
v_gene: TRBV6-4

CDR3aa: CASSYSSDRGYYGYTF
CDR3nt: TGTGCCAGCAGTTACTCCTCGGACAGGGGGTACTATGGCTACACCTTC
d_gene: TRBD1
j_gene: TRBJ1-2
abundance: -
v_gene: TRBV6-5

CDR3aa: CASSPLFGNTGELFF
CDR3nt: TGTGCCAGCAGCCCTTTATTCGGGAACACCGGGGAGCTGTTTTTT
d_gene: -
j_gene: TRBJ2-2
abundance: -
v_gene: TRBV13

CDR3aa: CASSPYTGTGSYEQYF
CDR3nt: TGTGCCAGCTCGCCTTACACTGGGACAGGGTCCTACGAGCAGTACTTC
d_gene: TRBD1
j_gene: TRBJ2-7
abundance: -
v_gene: TRBV18

CDR3aa: CASSERGGNTGELFF
CDR3nt: TGTGCCAGCAGTGAGCGGGGGGGTAACACCGGGGAGCTGTTTTTT
d_gene: TRBD2
j_gene: TRBJ2-2
abundance: -
v_gene: TRBV6-4

CDR3aa: CATSRGWDRGPPEAFF
CDR3nt: TGTGCCACCAGCAGAGGATGGGACAGGGGGCCCCCTGAAGCTTTCTTT
d_gene: TRBD1
j_gene: TRBJ1-1
abundance: -
v_gene: TRBV15